This TCR beta chain was identified in a study of blood T cell repertoires in COVID-19. On the study more broadly: Specimens from acute and convalescent COVID-19 originated in the United States, Italy and Spain. Sample material is recorded as cDNA or gDNA derived from T cells, B-cell-depleted T cells, or PBMCs.

Authors' methods: It was from reference gene primer amplification that nucleated cell counts were estimated. The method was immunoSEQ multiplex PCR; TCRdb's version includes in-frame clones alone and lacks a portion of them. The V and J calls and clone size come from that table; D and trimming were worked out from the DNA. Here the sample spans around 97,000 clones, 85% to 90% being singletons. Germline trimming cut 2 bases from V and 3 bases from J; bases unmatched to any gene: 4. Germline-derived CDR1 and CDR2 are SGHRS and YFSETQ. The CDR3 extends over 16 amino acids. The chain is built from TRBV5-1 and TRBJ2-3; 12 nucleotides match TRBD2. Sequenced: peripheral blood. The TCR originated in a human donor in a cohort sampled during active COVID-19. CDR3: CASSFLAGGPTDTQYF. The DNA for the CDR3 is TGCGCCAGCAGCTTCCTAGCGGGGGGGCCGACAGATACGCAGTATTTT.